One and the same sample provided the 13 T cell receptor beta chains below, sequenced in a study of technical replicates of blood from four donors. Produced via immunoSEQ multiplex PCR; TCRdb's table is partial and in-frame only. The sample lists 90,000 or so clones, about 95% seen once, with around 0.3% in the top ten. Material for sequencing was T cells isolated from PBMCs. The receptors were gathered from a human donor in good health.

The rearrangement uses TRBV9 and TRBJ1-2, with D unresolved. V lost 1 base and J lost 4, with 11 bases in between. This CDR3 spans 14 amino acids. Germline V gene data show CDR1 as SGDLS and CDR2 as YYNGEE. CDR3 region: CASSVPGSPYGYTF. The CDR3 DNA follows: TGTGCCAGCAGCGTACCCGGGAGTCCCTATGGCTACACCTTC.

The chain employs TRBV7-9 and TRBJ2-7; 8 bases line up with TRBD1. CDR1 SEHNR and CDR2 FQNEAQ come from the germline V gene (reference sequence). The CDR3 loop spans 18 amino acids. The ends lost 1 base at V and 4 bases at J; junction bases unmatched: 15. The CDR3 sequence is CASSLVIFLDRGSYEQYF. In DNA, the CDR3 is TGTGCCAGCAGCTTAGTAATATTTCTTGACAGGGGCTCTTACGAGCAGTACTTC.

The chain couples TRBV9 to TRBJ2-2; TRBD2 is a possible D gene (7 bases). With 4 bases removed from V and 1 base from J, the gap between germline ends came to 14 bases. Germline V gene lookup returns CDR1 SGDLS and CDR2 YYNGEE. This CDR3 is built from 16 residues. The CDR3 DNA follows: TGTGCCAGCAGCCCGGGGGGACACTGGAACACCGGGGAGCTGTTTTTT. It specifies CASSPGGHWNTGELFF.

The V call is TRBV29-1, the J call TRBJ2-3; 7 nucleotides agree with TRBD1. With V trimmed by 7 bases and J by 5 bases, 6 bases remained unmatched. Germline CDR1 and CDR2: SQVTM and ANQGSEA. The CDR3 runs to 12 residues. CDR3 region: CSARQGQDTQYF. The CDR3 nucleotides read TGCAGCGCCCGACAGGGTCAAGATACGCAGTATTTT.

V usage is TRBV4-2 and J usage is TRBJ2-2; 7 bases agree with TRBD1. J was trimmed by 0 bases and V by 2 bases; bases with no gene match: 6. Germline assignment: CDR1 LGHNA and CDR2 YNFKEQ. This CDR3 is 17 amino acids long. The CDR3 sequence is CASSQWPRGTNTGELFF. CDR3 nucleotides: TGTGCCAGCAGCCAATGGCCCAGGGGGACGAACACCGGGGAGCTGTTTTTT.

This chain joins TRBV12-5 and TRBJ2-1, with D possibly matching TRBD1 (6 bases). Germline values: CDR1 LGHNT, CDR2 FRNRAP. The CDR3 is 15 residues long. The germline V and J ends were trimmed by 2 bases and 7 bases, with 15 bases remaining between them. The CDR3: CASGLMSSGVNEQFF. CDR3 sequence (DNA): TGTGCTAGTGGTTTGATGAGTTCAGGGGTGAATGAGCAGTTCTTC.

This chain joins TRBV29-1 and TRBJ2-1; D is uncertain. CDR1 is SQVTM and CDR2 is ANQGSEA in the germline V gene. The CDR3 runs to 11 residues. Between the trimmed V and J ends, which lost 7 bases and 6 bases, there was a span of 10 bases. The CDR3 sequence: CSAILSNEQFF. The DNA for the CDR3 is TGCAGCGCTATCCTTAGCAATGAGCAGTTCTTC.

V is TRBV30 and J is TRBJ1-3, with unresolved D. V was cut by 0 bases and J by 4 bases, with 7 bases left in between. This CDR3 has 13 amino acids. The germline gives CDR1 GTSNPN, CDR2 SVGIG (reference sequence). The CDR3 sequence is CAWSVLGGNTIYF. CDR3 coding DNA: TGTGCCTGGAGTGTACTAGGGGGAAACACCATATATTTT.

The chain uses TRBV27 and TRBJ1-5, with D possibly matching TRBD1 (6 bases). V lost 1 base, J lost 6 bases, and 10 bases lay in between. CDR3 length: 14 amino acids. The V gene's germline CDR1 is MNHEY and CDR2 SMNVEV (reference sequence). CDR3 loop: CASSLWAGAQPQHF. The CDR3 bases are TGTGCCAGCAGTTTATGGGCAGGGGCTCAGCCCCAGCATTTT.

V usage is TRBV7-2 and J usage is TRBJ1-5; the D gene is possibly TRBD1 (6 bases). Germline V CDR1 and CDR2: SGHTA, FQGNSA. The ends were cut back, 5 bases at V and 4 bases at J, with 9 bases in the middle. CDR3 length: 13 residues. The CDR3 here is CASSATGNQPQHF. The CDR3 DNA reads as TGTGCCAGCAGCGCAACAGGGAATCAGCCCCAGCATTTT.

J is TRBJ1-2 and V is TRBV9, with D possibly matching TRBD1 (5 bases). The CDR3 is 14 amino acids. CDR1 and CDR2 from the germline V gene are SGDLS and YYNGEE. The V gene lost 2 bases and the J gene lost 0 bases, with 8 bases spanning the gap. The chain's CDR3 is CASSVSTANYGYTF. CDR3 DNA sequence: TGTGCCAGCAGCGTGTCGACAGCTAACTATGGCTACACCTTC. The full variable domain, in which reference TRBV9 and TRBJ1-2 provide the parts outside the CDR3, is DSGVTQTPKHLITATGQRVTLRCSPRSGDLSVYWYQQSLDQGLQFLIQYYNGEERAKGNILERFSAQQFPDLHSELNLSSLELGDSALYFCASSVSTANYGYTFGSGTRLTVV.

The CDR3: CASSLALSVSTGELFF. As DNA, the CDR3 is TGTGCCAGCAGCTTAGCGCTATCGGTCTCCACCGGGGAGCTGTTTTTT. The chain links TRBV7-9 to TRBJ2-2; D is uncertain. V lost 0 bases, J lost 4 bases, and 12 bases lay in between. Per the germline V gene, CDR1 is SEHNR and CDR2 is FQNEAQ (reference sequence). The CDR3 runs 16 residues.

The chain carries TRBV9 and TRBJ2-1, with 8 bases that match TRBD1. The V gene's germline CDR1 is SGDLS and CDR2 YYNGEE. The CDR3 consists of 15 residues. The junction had 3 bases not matched to a gene; V was cut back by 2 bases and J by 2 bases. CDR3 region: CASSVQGAPYNEQFF. The CDR3 nucleotides read TGTGCCAGCAGCGTCCAGGGGGCTCCCTACAATGAGCAGTTCTTC. Looking up the rest from reference TRBV9 and TRBJ2-1 gives the full variable domain: DSGVTQTPKHLITATGQRVTLRCSPRSGDLSVYWYQQSLDQGLQFLIQYYNGEERAKGNILERFSAQQFPDLHSELNLSSLELGDSALYFCASSVQGAPYNEQFFGPGTRLTVL.